The present T cell receptor beta chain was sequenced within a study of blood T cells in healthy people across ages (dated by TCRdb to the mid-2010s). Study-level background: In model experiments, template switching captured about one uniquely barcoded TCR beta cDNA molecule for every two T cells. The donors were split into four age groups: young (average around 15 years), middle-aged (roughly 40), aged (about 62) and long-lived (roughly 80). Donors of different ages were randomly distributed across sequencing lanes to avoid experimental bias. Age-related changes in TCR beta repertoire diversity were measured in the study by deep sequencing normalized with unique cDNA molecular identifiers. For two donors (one aged 18 to 29 and one aged 80 or older), the study analyzed two additional independent replicas of 1 million unique cDNA reads from the same blood draw.

Trimming takes 5 bases from V and 2 bases from J, and the germline ends sit 10 bases apart. The CDR3, from cysteine to phenylalanine, totals 13 residues. Kept here is only the CDR3 DNA, which spans 39 bases and is read in frame from base 1. Per the germline V gene (reference sequence), DFQATT is the CDR1 and SNEGSKA is the CDR2. The method behind the library was 5' RACE. The sample was run on an Illumina HiSeq 2500. A second about 7 to 12 cycle PCR used a sample-barcoded 5' primer and a J-beta primer mix. A unique molecular identifier was introduced onto each TCR beta cDNA molecule by a template-switch 5' adaptor carrying 12 random nucleotides. At least 2.5 million CDR3-containing paired-end reads were obtained from each sample. The Mint cDNA synthesis kit, primed by a TRBC-specific oligonucleotide, was used to synthesize first-strand cDNA from all RNA. After uracil-DNA glycosylase treatment, a first 18-cycle PCR used universal primers M1SS and BC2_uni_R on all cDNA. As for the original processing: Normalization of each sample was performed by random selection of 1 million high-quality reads, each carrying a distinct molecular identifier. Instead of being binned into consensus sequences, reads with shared molecular identifiers were discarded. MiTCR, with a Q25 quality threshold and the strictest error-elimination algorithm, was used for CDR3 identification, clonotype clustering and error correction. Lower-bound total TCR beta diversity was estimated with a nonparametric unseen species model using Euler transformation. TCRdb itself trimmed the public reads at Q25 with fastp, ran MiXCR and retained productive beta chains. Entries that share a CDR3 protein sequence are merged under the most common genes and DNA. TCRdb, not the original authors, processed these V and J calls. A total of about 640,000 distinct CDR3 sequences appear in this sample, 40% to 45% of them only once. The biggest ten clones account for about 30% of the sample.

The 39 donors, aged 6 to 90 years, were systemically healthy Caucasian individuals from Russia. Approximately 9.3 milliliters of peripheral blood were drawn from each donor into EDTA-treated Vacutainer tubes. Ficoll-Paque density-gradient centrifugation was used to isolate PBMCs, with at least 6.5 million obtained per sample. Total RNA, at least 6 micrograms per sample, was extracted from PBMCs with Trizol reagent. Naive CD45RAhigh/CD27high T cell percentages were measured by flow cytometry on a PBMC aliquot from every donor. A remark on this clonotype: The target of this receptor is not known. Base qualities are missing; no much larger clone stands one base away.

The paper's findings and limits, for the study overall: Estimates of total diversity from one million sequenced T cells were regarded as lower bounds and underestimates. Bulk unsorted PBMC profiling prevented conclusive comparison of naive and antigen-experienced compartments. The percentage of naive T cells measured by flow cytometry correlated strongly with observed TCR beta diversity. The CMV infection status of donors was not known, potentially confounding age-related changes in expanded clonotypes. Observed TCR beta diversity per million T cells fell roughly linearly with age, and a significant reduction was already apparent by age around 39. Compared with the aged group, the long-lived group had more naive CD4+ T cells, fewer expanded clones and increased TCR diversity, a pattern suggesting age selection.

The specimen was blood. The sequence was collected from a man older than 75 in good health. Recombination connected TRBV20-1 to TRBJ2-1; the D gene cannot be named for sure. The CDR3 protein: CSAPSFAYNEQFF. The base sequence is TGCAGTGCTCCCTCCTTTGCCTACAATGAGCAGTTCTTC.